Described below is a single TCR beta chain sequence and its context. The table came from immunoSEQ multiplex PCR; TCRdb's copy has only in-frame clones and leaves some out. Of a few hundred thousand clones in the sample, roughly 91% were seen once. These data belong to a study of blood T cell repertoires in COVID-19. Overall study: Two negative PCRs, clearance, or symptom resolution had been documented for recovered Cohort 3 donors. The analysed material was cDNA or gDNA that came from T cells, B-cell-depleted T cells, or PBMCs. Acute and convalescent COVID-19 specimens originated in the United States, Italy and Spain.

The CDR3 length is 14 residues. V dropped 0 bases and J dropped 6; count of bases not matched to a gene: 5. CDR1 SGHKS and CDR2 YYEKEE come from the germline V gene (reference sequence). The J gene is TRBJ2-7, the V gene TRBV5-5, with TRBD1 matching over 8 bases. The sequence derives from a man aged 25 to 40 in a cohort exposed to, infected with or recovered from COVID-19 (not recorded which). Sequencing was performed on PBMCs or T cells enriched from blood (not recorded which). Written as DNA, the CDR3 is TGTGCCAGCAGCTTGGGACAGGGGTTTAGCGAGCAGTACTTC. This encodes CASSLGQGFSEQYF.